Below are 7 T cell receptor beta chains sequenced from a single sample in a study of identical twins. TCRdb independently ran MiXCR on the 5' RACE reads; one entry per CDR3 protein. The sample consists of hundreds of thousands of distinct CDR3 sequences, roughly 9% of them appearing once. These data are also associated with another study on yellow fever vaccine responses in identical twins.

The source material was CD8+ T cells sorted from blood. These receptors were obtained from a woman under 30 in good health.

The gene calls are TRBV6-2 or TRBV6-3 and TRBJ2-2, with no clear D. V gave up 0 bases and J gave up 0 bases, with 8 bases separating them. CDR3 length: 16 residues. CDR1 and CDR2 (germline): MNHEY, SVGEGT. The chain's CDR3 is CASSYSFSANTGELFF. The CDR3 DNA reads TGTGCCAGCAGTTACTCGTTTTCTGCGAACACCGGGGAGCTGTTTTTT.

The chain is built from TRBV19 and TRBJ1-1; the D gene is possibly TRBD1 (5 bases). This CDR3 has 14 residues. V was shortened by 3 bases and J by 4 bases, with 12 bases between the two germline ends. The germline CDR1 and CDR2 sequences are LNHDA and SQIVND (reference sequence). Here the CDR3 reads CASSMDGATTEAFF. In nucleotides, the CDR3 is TGTGCCAGTAGTATGGACGGGGCTACCACTGAAGCTTTCTTT.

This clonotype was observed many times. The rearrangement joins TRBV5-1 to TRBJ2-7, with D possibly called TRBD1 or TRBD2 (5 bases each). Germline loops: CDR1 SGHRS, CDR2 YFSETQ. Trimming removed 0 bases at V and 7 bases at J, with 11 bases between. The CDR3 runs to 13 residues. The DNA of the CDR3 is TGCGCCAGCAGCTTGGCCGGGACGGGGGAGCAGTACTTC. The encoded protein is CASSLAGTGEQYF.

The chain joins TRBV12-3 or TRBV12-4 to TRBJ2-5; D gene uncertain. V gave up 3 bases and J gave up 7 bases, with 6 bases separating them. This CDR3 has 11 residues. The CDR3 nucleotides read TGTGCCAGCAGTTTCGTAGGGACCCAGTACTTC. Translating it yields CASSFVGTQYF.

The table lists this clonotype with a few counts. This rearrangement joins TRBV7-9 to TRBJ2-7, with 11 bases lining up with TRBD1. This CDR3 has 15 amino acids. V lost 7 bases to trimming and J lost 3 bases; unmatched junction nucleotides: 8. CDR1 and CDR2 from the germline V gene are SEHNR and FQNEAQ (reference sequence). CDR3 sequence: CASMWVGTGGYEQYF. For the CDR3, the DNA is TGTGCCAGCATGTGGGTCGGGACAGGGGGCTACGAGCAGTACTTC.

This chain joins TRBV27 and TRBJ2-3; either TRBD1 or TRBD2 may fit D (5 bases each). The V end was cut by 6 bases, the J end by 5 bases, with 18 bases between. CDR1 and CDR2 from the germline V gene are MNHEY and SMNVEV (reference sequence). This CDR3 has 15 residues. CDR3 nucleotides: TGTGCCAGCAGAAACCCGAGTGGGGCGGGAGATACGCAGTATTTT. This translates into CASRNPSGAGDTQYF.

This clonotype was picked up many times. The rearrangement joins TRBV20-1 to TRBJ2-1; 7 bases match TRBD2. V lost 1 base to trimming and J lost 2 bases; unmatched junction nucleotides: 11. Looked up from germline, CDR1 is DFQATT and CDR2 is SNEGSKA (reference sequence). The CDR3 has 17 amino acids. The CDR3 nucleotides read TGCAGTGCTAGAGGGAGGGCGGGAGAGGTCACCTACAATGAGCAGTTCTTC. Protein product: CSARGRAGEVTYNEQFF.